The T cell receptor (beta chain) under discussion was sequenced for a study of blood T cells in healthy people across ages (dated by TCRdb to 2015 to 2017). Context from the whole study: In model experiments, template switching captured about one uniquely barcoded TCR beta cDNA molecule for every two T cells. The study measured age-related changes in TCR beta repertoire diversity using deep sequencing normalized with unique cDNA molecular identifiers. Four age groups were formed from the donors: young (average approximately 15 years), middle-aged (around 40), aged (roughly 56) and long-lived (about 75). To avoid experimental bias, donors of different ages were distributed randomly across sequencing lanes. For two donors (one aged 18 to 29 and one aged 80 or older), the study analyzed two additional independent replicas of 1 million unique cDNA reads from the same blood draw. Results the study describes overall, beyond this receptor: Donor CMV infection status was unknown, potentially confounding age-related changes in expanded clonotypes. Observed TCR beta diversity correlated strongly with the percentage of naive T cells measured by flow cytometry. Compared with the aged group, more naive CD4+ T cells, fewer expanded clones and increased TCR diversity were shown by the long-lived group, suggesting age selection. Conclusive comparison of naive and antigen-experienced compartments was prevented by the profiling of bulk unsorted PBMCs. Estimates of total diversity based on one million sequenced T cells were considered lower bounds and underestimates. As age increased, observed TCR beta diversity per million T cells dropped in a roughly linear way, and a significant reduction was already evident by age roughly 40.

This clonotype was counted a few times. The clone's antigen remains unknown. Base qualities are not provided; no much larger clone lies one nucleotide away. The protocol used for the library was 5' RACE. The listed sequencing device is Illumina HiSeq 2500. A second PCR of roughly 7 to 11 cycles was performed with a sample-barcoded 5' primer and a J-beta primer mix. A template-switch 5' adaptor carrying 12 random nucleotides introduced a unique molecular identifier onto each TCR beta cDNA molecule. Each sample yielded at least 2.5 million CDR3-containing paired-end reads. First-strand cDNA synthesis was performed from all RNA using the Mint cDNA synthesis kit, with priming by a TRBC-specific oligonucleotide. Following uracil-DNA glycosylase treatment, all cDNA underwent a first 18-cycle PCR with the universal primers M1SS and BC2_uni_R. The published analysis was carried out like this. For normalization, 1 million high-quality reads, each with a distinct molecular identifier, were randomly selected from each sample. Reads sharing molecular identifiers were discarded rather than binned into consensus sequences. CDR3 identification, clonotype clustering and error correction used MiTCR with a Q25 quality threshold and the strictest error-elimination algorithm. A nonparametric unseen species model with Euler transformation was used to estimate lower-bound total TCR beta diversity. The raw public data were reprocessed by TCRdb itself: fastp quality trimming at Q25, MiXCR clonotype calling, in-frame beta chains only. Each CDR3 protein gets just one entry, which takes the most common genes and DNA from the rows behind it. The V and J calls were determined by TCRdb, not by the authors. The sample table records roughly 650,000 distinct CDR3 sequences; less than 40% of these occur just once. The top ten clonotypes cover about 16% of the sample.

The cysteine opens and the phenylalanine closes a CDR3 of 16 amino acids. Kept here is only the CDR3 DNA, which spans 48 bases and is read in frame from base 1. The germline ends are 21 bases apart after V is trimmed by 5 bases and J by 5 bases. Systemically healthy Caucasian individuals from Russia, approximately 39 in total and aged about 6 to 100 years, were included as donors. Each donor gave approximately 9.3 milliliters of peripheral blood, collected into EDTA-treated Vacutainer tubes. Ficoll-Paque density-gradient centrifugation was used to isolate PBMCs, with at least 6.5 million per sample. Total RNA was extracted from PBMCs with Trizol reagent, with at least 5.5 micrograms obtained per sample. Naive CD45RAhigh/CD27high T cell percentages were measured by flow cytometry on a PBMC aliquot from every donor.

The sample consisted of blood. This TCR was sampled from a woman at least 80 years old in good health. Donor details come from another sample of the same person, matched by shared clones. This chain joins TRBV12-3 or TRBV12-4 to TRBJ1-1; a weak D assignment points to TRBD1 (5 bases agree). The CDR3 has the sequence CASSRGTGTRETEAFF. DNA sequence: TGTGCCAGCAGTCGGGGAACCGGGACTCGAGAGACTGAAGCTTTCTTT.